Many counts were recorded for the clone carrying this TCR beta chain. What it recognizes is unknown. Trimming took 5 bases from V and 3 from J; bases not matched to a gene: 6. This CDR3 has 15 residues. CDR1 is SEHNR and CDR2 is FQNEAQ in the germline V gene (reference sequence). Using RNA transcripts as the source, TCR beta CDR3 regions were amplified. A first-round RT-PCR of the TCR CDR3 used the HTBI primer set. TCRdb re-called the multiplex PCR reads with MiXCR, one entry per CDR3 protein. The sample records 600,000 to 750,000 distinct CDR3 sequences, roughly 17% being singletons. Not enrolled were patients with uncontrolled infection, other autoimmune disease, pregnancy or lactation. Extraction of PBMCs used 8.5 to 10 ml of fresh peripheral blood. This entry belongs to a study of T cells in Graves' hyperthyroidism and ophthalmopathy. The study, taken as a whole, reports: With a median lead of approximately 6 months before onset, the model predicted ophthalmopathy. Blood also showed most of the thyroid clonotypes that were expanded above 0.001.

The J gene is TRBJ2-7, the V gene TRBV7-9; 11 bases agree with TRBD1. The origin of this receptor is a man in his forties or fifties with Graves' hyperthyroidism. Sequenced input: blood. The CDR3 region is CASSTRDRGNYEQYF. CDR3 in DNA: TGTGCCAGCAGCACCCGGGACAGGGGGAACTACGAGCAGTACTTC.